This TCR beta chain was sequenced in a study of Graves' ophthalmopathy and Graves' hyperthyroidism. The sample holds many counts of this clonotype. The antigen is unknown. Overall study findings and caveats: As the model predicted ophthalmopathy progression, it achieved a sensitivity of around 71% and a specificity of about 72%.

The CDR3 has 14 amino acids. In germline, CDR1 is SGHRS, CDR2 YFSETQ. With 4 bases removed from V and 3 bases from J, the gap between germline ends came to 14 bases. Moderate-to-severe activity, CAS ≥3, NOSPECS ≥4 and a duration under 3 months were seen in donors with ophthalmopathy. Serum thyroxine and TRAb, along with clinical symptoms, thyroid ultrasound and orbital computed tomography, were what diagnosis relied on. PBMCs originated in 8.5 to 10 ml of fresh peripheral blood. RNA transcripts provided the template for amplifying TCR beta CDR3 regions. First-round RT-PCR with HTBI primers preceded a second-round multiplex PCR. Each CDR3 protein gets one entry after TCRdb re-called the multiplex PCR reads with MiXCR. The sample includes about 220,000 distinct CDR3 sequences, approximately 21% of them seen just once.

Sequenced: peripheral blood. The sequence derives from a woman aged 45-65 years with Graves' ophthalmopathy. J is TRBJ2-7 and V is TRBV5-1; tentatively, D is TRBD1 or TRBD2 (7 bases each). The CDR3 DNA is TGCGCCAGCAGCCGGGGGGACAGCTTCTACGAGCAGTACTTC. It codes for CASSRGDSFYEQYF.